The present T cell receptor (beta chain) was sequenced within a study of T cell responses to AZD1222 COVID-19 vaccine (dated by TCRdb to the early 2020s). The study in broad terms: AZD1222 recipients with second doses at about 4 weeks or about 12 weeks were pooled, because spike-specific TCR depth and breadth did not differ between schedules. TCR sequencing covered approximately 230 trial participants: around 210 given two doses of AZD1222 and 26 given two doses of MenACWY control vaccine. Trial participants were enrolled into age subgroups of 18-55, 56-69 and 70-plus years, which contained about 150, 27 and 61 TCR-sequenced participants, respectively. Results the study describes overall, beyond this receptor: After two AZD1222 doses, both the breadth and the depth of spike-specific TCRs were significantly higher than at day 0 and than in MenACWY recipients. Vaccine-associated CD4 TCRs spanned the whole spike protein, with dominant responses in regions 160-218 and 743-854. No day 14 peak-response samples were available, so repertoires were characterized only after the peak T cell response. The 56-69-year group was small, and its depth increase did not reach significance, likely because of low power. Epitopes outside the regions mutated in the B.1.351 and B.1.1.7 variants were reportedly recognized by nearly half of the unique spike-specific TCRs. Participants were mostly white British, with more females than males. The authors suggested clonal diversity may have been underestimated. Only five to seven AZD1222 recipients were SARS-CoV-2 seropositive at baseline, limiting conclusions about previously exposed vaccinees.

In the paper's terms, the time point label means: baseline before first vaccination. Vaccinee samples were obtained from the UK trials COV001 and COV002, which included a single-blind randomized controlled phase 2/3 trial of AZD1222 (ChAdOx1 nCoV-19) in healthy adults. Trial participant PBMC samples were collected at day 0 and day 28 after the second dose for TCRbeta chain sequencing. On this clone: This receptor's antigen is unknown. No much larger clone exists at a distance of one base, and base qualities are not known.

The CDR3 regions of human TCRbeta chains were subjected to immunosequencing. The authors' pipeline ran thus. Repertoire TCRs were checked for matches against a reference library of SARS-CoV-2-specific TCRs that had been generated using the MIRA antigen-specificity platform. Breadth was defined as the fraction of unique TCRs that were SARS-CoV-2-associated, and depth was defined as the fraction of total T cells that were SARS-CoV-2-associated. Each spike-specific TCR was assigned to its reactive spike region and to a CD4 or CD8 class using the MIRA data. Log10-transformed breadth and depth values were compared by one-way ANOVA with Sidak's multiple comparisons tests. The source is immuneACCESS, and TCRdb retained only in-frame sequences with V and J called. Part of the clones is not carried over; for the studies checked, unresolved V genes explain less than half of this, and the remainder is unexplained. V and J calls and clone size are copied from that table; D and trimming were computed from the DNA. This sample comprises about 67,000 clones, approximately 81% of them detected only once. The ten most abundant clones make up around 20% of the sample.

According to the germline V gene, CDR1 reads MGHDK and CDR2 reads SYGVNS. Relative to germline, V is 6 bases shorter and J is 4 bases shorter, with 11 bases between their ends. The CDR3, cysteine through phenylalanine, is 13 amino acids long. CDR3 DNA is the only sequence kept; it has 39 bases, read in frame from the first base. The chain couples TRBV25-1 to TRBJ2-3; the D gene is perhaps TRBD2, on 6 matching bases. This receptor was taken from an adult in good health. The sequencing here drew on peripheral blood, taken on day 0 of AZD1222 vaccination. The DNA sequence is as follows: TGTGCCAGCAGCCAACCGGGGGCAGATACGCAGTATTTT. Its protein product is CASSQPGADTQYF.